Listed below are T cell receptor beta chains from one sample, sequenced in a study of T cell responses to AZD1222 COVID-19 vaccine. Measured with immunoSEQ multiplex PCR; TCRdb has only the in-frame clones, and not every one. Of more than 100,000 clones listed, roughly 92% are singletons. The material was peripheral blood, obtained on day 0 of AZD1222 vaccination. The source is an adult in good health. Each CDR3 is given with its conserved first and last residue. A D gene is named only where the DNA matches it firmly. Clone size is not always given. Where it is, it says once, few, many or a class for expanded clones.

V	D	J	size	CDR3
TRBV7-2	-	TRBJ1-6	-	CASSGVSNNSPLHF
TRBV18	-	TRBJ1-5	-	CASSPFSMDRAYSNQPQHF
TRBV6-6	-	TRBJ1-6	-	CASTPRDILPLHF
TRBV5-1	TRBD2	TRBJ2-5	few	CASSFSGGPQETQYF
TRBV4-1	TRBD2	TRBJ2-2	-	CASSQLGLAGAGELFF
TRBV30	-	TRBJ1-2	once	CAWSYRRGAASNYGYTF
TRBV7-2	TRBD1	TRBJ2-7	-	CASSLGGQGHREQYF
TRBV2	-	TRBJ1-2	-	CASSFTGNGYTF
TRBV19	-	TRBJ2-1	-	CASTLAFRGRHNEQFF
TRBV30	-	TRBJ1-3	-	CAWSVGTGSGNTIYF
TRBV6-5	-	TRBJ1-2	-	CASSKPGYGYGYTF
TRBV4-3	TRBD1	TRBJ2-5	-	CASSQDSGTGKETQYF
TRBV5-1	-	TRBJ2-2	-	CASSLQGDTGELFF
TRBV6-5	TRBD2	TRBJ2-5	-	CASSYQGGETQYF
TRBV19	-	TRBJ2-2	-	CASSIAPLAAGELFF
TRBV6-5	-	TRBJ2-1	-	CASRLSRMMYNEQFF
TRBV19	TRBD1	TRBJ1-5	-	CASSIGGQGNQPQHF
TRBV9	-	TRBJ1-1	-	CASSVGLEGVGTEAFF
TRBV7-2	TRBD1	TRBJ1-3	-	CASSPRGRRISGNTIYF
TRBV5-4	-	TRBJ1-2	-	CASSQDENYGYTF
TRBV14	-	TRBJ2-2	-	CASSELTNTGELFF
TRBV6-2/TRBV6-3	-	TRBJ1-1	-	CASSKATGTANTEAFF
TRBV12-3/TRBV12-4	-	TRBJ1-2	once	CASSGTGYGYTF
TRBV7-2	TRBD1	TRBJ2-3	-	CASSLEGAGVGTQYF
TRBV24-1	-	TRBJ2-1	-	CATSDPLLYGTLQFF
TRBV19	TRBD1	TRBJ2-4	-	CASSIRDRNIQYF
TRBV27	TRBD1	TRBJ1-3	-	CASSLSGTGGSGNTIYF
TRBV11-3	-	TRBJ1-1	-	CASSFLSLQDVNTEAFF
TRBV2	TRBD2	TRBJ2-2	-	CASSQLAGSSGELFF
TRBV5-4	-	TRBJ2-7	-	CASSGPGSVMEYF
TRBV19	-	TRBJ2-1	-	CASSLGTEASNEQFF
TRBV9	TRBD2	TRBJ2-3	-	CASSRGLAGVTDTQYF
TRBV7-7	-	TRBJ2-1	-	CASSYGTHNEQFF
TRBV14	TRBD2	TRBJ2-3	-	CASSTSGATTSTDTQYF
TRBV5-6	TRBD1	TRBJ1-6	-	CASSVDRANSPLHF
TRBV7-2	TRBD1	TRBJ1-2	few	CASSLRGDRTYGYTF
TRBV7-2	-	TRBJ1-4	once	CASSFRGGNEKLFF
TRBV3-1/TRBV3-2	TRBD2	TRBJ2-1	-	CASSGLAPYNEQFF
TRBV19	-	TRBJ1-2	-	CASSRGGYGYTF
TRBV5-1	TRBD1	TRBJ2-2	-	CASSDGQGVGELFF
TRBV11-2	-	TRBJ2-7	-	CASSSGTIDEQYF
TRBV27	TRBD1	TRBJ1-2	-	CASSREQGAVRGYTF
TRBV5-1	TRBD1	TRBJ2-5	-	CASRPGQPVEETQYF
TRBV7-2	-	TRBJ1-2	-	CASSPQTGGYGYTF
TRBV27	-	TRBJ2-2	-	CASSLYGIGFSRELFF
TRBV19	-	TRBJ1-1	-	CASKPPEGGSKFTEAFF
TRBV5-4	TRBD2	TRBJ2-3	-	CASSLFVAGGTDTQYF
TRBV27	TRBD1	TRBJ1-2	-	CASSPQGQGYTF
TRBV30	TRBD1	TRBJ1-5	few	CAWTGQGGQPQHF
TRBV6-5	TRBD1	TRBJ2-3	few	CASSPGQGRTDTQYF